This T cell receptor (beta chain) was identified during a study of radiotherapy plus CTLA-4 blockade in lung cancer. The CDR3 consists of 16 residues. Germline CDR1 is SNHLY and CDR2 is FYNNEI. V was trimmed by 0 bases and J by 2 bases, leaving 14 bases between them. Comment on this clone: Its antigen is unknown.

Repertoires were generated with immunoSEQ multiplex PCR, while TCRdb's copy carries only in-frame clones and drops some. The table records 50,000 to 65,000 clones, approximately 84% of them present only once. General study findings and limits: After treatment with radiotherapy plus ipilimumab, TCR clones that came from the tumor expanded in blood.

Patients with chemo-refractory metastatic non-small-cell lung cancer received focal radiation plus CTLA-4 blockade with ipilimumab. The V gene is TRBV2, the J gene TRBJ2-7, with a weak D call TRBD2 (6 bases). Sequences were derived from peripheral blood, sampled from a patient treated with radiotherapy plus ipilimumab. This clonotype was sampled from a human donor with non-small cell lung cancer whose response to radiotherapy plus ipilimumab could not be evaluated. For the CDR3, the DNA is TGTGCCAGCAGTGAAGCGCGGGGCGGTTCCCCCTACGAGCAGTACTTC. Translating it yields CASSEARGGSPYEQYF. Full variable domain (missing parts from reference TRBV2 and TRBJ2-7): EPEVTQTPSHQVTQMGQEVILRCVPISNHLYFYWYRQILGQKVEFLVSFYNNEISEKSEIFDDQFSVERPDGSNFTLKIRSTKLEDSAMYFCASSEARGGSPYEQYFGPGTRLTVT.